Presented here are 28 T cell receptor beta chains from one specimen sequenced in a study of T cell clonotyping in hematopoietic cell transplantation. Sequencing was performed with immunoSEQ multiplex PCR; in TCRdb, only in-frame clones are kept and a portion is missing. Counted here are 75,000 to 95,000 clones, approximately 95% occurring once; the ten biggest clones make up roughly 1.8%. The time point here: recipient sample about 28 days before transplant, after cytoreduction. The starting material was peripheral blood mononuclear cells, obtained before stem cell transplant. These receptors were taken from a woman between 45 and 60 years old with acute myeloid leukemia. Some clones in this sample may be carry-over from other donors' samples.

This chain uses TRBV5-8 with TRBJ2-7, with D perhaps assigned TRBD1 or TRBD2 (7 bases each). Trimming took off 4 bases at V and 4 bases at J, with 24 bases between the two ends. There are 17 residues in the CDR3. Germline CDR1 reads SGHTS; CDR2 reads YDEGEE. CDR3 DNA: TGTGCCAGCAGCCCGGGACAGAGAAGGGACTACCGATACGAGCAGTACTTC. It yields the protein CASSPGQRRDYRYEQYF.

The rearrangement joins TRBV30 to TRBJ2-1; D may be TRBD1 (7 bases). V was cut by 1 base and J by 8 bases, with 9 bases left in between. The CDR3 is made up of 12 amino acids. Germline CDR1 is GTSNPN and CDR2 is SVGIG (reference sequence). CDR3 sequence (DNA): TGTGCCTGGAGTGCAGGGGGGCATGAGCAGTTCTTC. Its protein product is CAWSAGGHEQFF.

The V and J genes are TRBV5-6 and TRBJ1-4; 7 bases fit TRBD1. The CDR3 covers 17 residues. V was pared by 1 base and J by 3 bases, with 9 bases of the junction left unmatched. Germline assignment: CDR1 SGHDT and CDR2 YYEEEE. CDR3 region: CASSLKKRTGSNEKLFF. As DNA, the CDR3 is TGTGCCAGCAGCTTGAAAAAGAGGACAGGATCTAATGAAAAACTGTTTTTT.

The chain combines TRBV5-1 with TRBJ2-3; D tentatively reads TRBD1 or TRBD2 (5 bases each). Trimming took off 4 bases at V and 3 bases at J, with 21 bases between the two ends. The CDR3 runs to 17 residues. The germline CDR1 and CDR2 sequences are SGHRS and YFSETQ. CDR3 region: CASSTRAGNLGTDTQYF. The CDR3 DNA reads TGCGCCAGCAGCACTAGAGCAGGGAACTTGGGGACAGATACGCAGTATTTT.

The rearrangement links TRBV6-6 to TRBJ2-3, with D possibly TRBD2 on 6 matching bases. Germline CDR1 reads MNHNY; CDR2 reads SVGAGI (reference sequence). The CDR3 is 13 amino acids. The ends were cut back, 2 bases at V and 5 bases at J, with 8 bases in the middle. The CDR3 is CASSYREIDTQYF. CDR3 nucleotides: TGTGCCAGCAGTTACCGGGAGATAGATACGCAGTATTTT.

The V call is TRBV4-1, the J call TRBJ2-1; D is unresolved. The CDR3 has 11 amino acids. V lost 1 base and J lost 6, with 1 base in between. CDR1 is MGHRA, CDR2 YSYEKL, per germline. The CDR3 here is CASSQANEQFF. CDR3 bases: TGCGCCAGCAGCCAAGCCAATGAGCAGTTCTTC.

The chain joins TRBV6-5 to TRBJ1-3; D not resolved. V lost 4 bases and J 1 base, leaving 8 bases between the germline ends. The CDR3 spans 14 residues. Germline CDR1 reads MNHEY; CDR2 reads SVGAGI. The CDR3 DNA is TGTGCCAGCAGTTTTCGGGTGTCTGGAAACACCATATATTTT. Translating it yields CASSFRVSGNTIYF.

J is TRBJ2-1 and V is TRBV27; 10 bases are a match to TRBD2. The germline CDR1 and CDR2 sequences are MNHEY and SMNVEV (reference sequence). The V segment lost 8 bases and the J segment 3 bases; nucleotides outside the gene matches: 4. The CDR3 is made up of 14 amino acids. Written as DNA, the CDR3 is TGTGCCAGCGGACTAGCGGATCTCTACAATGAGCAGTTCTTC. Residues: CASGLADLYNEQFF.

As DNA, the CDR3 is TGTGCCAGCAGTGTCCTACCTACTCAAGAGACCCAGTACTTC. As protein: CASSVLPTQETQYF. The chain joins TRBV6-1 to TRBJ2-5; D unresolved. V was pared by 4 bases and J by 2 bases, with 11 bases between. CDR1 MNHNS and CDR2 SASEGT come from the germline V gene. CDR3 length equals 14 residues.

The V gene is TRBV5-1, the J gene TRBJ1-4; 8 positions match TRBD1. Germline CDR1 is SGHRS and CDR2 is YFSETQ. V shed 7 bases, J shed 8 bases, and the junction held 10 bases outside the gene matches. The CDR3 spans 14 residues. CDR3: CASSPLDRDEKLFF. The CDR3 DNA reads TGCGCCAGCTCCCCCCTGGACAGGGACGAAAAACTGTTTTTT.

V is TRBV6-1 and J is TRBJ1-5; no firm D call. Looked up from germline, CDR1 is MNHNS and CDR2 is SASEGT. V dropped 6 bases and J dropped 0 bases, with 9 bases sitting between them. This CDR3 is 14 amino acids long. CDR3 region: CASSGRYSNQPQHF. The CDR3 nucleotides read TGTGCCAGCAGCGGACGGTATAGCAATCAGCCCCAGCATTTT.

The rearrangement uses TRBV11-3 and TRBJ2-7; TRBD1 aligns across 7 bases. Germline V lookup: CDR1 SGHNT, CDR2 YENEEA. J gave up 0 bases and V 1 base, and 3 bases lay outside the gene matches. The CDR3 length is 15 residues. The CDR3 DNA sequence: TGTGCCAGCAGCTTAGTAGGGGGCAGCTCCTACGAGCAGTACTTC. The encoded protein is CASSLVGGSSYEQYF.

This chain uses TRBV7-9 with TRBJ1-2; D ambiguous. The CDR3 contains 12 residues. The V gene lost 1 base and the J gene lost 7 bases, with 7 bases spanning the gap. Germline V gene data show CDR1 as SEHNR and CDR2 as FQNEAQ (reference sequence). The CDR3 is CASSLGVSGYTF. The CDR3 bases are TGTGCCAGCAGCTTAGGGGTCTCTGGCTACACCTTC.

In this sample, this clone turned up once. The chain employs TRBV7-2 and TRBJ1-4; D gene ambiguous. With 4 bases removed from V and 8 bases from J, the gap between germline ends came to 14 bases. Looked up from germline, CDR1 is SGHTA and CDR2 is FQGNSA. The CDR3 is 14 residues long. The chain's CDR3 is CASSSRRVGEKLFF. The CDR3 DNA reads as TGTGCCAGCAGCTCCCGGAGGGTCGGCGAAAAACTGTTTTTT.

The chain combines TRBV5-1 with TRBJ2-3, with TRBD1 as a possible D gene (5 bases). Trimming left V 1 base short and J 0 bases short, with 9 bases between. The CDR3 is 15 residues long. CDR1 is SGHRS, CDR2 YFSETQ, per germline. CDR3 bases: TGCGCCAGCAGCTTGTCAGGGCTCAGCACAGATACGCAGTATTTT. Translation: CASSLSGLSTDTQYF.

This chain joins TRBV11-1 and TRBJ1-3; D call uncertain. The germline V and J ends were trimmed by 3 bases and 7 bases, with 7 bases remaining between them. The CDR3 extends over 12 amino acids. CDR1 and CDR2 (germline): SGHAT, FQDESV (reference sequence). As DNA, the CDR3 is TGTGCCAGCAGCTTTGGACGGAACACCATATATTTT. Its translation is CASSFGRNTIYF.

The CDR3 sequence: CASSFGGSETEAFF. CDR3 nucleotides: TGTGCCAGCAGTTTCGGGGGGTCGGAGACTGAAGCTTTCTTT. The V call is TRBV27, the J call TRBJ1-1; TRBD1 might be the D (5 bases). The CDR3 spans 14 residues. Trimming stripped 3 bases from V and 5 bases from J, with 13 bases between. Germline V gene data show CDR1 as MNHEY and CDR2 as SMNVEV (reference sequence).

V usage is TRBV9 and J usage is TRBJ1-1, with 7 positions matching TRBD1. J gave up 1 base and V 4 bases, and 7 bases lay outside the gene matches. Looked up from germline, CDR1 is SGDLS and CDR2 is YYNGEE. This CDR3 spans 15 amino acids. CDR3 residues: CASSPQTGPNTEAFF. The CDR3 DNA is TGTGCCAGCAGCCCGCAGACAGGGCCGAACACTGAAGCTTTCTTT. Drawing the rest from reference TRBV9 and TRBJ1-1, the complete variable domain is DSGVTQTPKHLITATGQRVTLRCSPRSGDLSVYWYQQSLDQGLQFLIQYYNGEERAKGNILERFSAQQFPDLHSELNLSSLELGDSALYFCASSPQTGPNTEAFFGQGTRLTVV.

This chain links TRBV27 with TRBJ2-7, with 11 nucleotides matching TRBD1. The V gene end was trimmed by 6 bases and the J gene end by 4 bases; junction bases not matched to a gene: 8. Germline CDR1 is MNHEY and CDR2 is SMNVEV (reference sequence). This CDR3 has 15 amino acids. This CDR3 reads CASRLNRDRGYEQYF. The CDR3 region has the DNA TGTGCCAGCAGACTCAACCGGGACAGGGGGTACGAGCAGTACTTC.

The chain has TRBV7-3 and TRBJ1-2; D call uncertain. The CDR3 is 13 amino acids. Germline V CDR1 and CDR2: SGHTA, FQGTGA. Trimming took 1 base from V and 3 from J, leaving 6 bases between them. CDR3 sequence (DNA): TGTGCCAGCAGCTTAAGACCGGACTATGGCTACACCTTC. The encoded protein is CASSLRPDYGYTF.

The chain carries TRBV15 and TRBJ2-5, with 7 bases fitting TRBD2. V gave up 3 bases and J gave up 4 bases; unmatched junction bases: 11. The V gene's germline CDR1 is LNHNV and CDR2 YYDKDF (reference sequence). There are 16 residues in the CDR3. This chain's CDR3 is CATSRATSASGETQYF. The CDR3 DNA follows: TGTGCCACCAGCAGGGCAACTAGCGCATCAGGAGAGACCCAGTACTTC.

V usage is TRBV11-2 and J usage is TRBJ2-5, with unresolved D. The germline V gene encodes CDR1 SGHAT and CDR2 FQNNGV. V lost 0 bases and J 5 bases, leaving 7 bases between the germline ends. The CDR3 spans 13 residues. The CDR3 region is CASSLERLETQYF. The CDR3 DNA follows: TGTGCCAGCAGCTTAGAGAGATTGGAGACCCAGTACTTC.

The chain couples TRBV5-7 to TRBJ2-2, with TRBD1 identical over 9 bases. TRBV5-7 is marked as an open reading frame, function uncertain. The ends lost 4 bases at V and 2 bases at J; junction bases unmatched: 3. The CDR3 covers 15 residues. The CDR3 here is CASSAGQGNTGELFF. The CDR3 DNA follows: TGTGCCAGCAGCGCGGGACAGGGAAACACCGGGGAGCTGTTTTTT.

The J gene is TRBJ2-7, the V gene TRBV6-5; D might be TRBD1 or TRBD2, each matching 5 bases. Trimming shortened V by 4 bases and J by 3 bases, and 13 bases separated the two germline ends. Germline-derived CDR1 and CDR2 are MNHEY and SVGAGI. This CDR3 has 14 residues. The CDR3, as DNA: TGTGCCAGCAGTTTCAAGGGACCGGTCTACGAGCAGTACTTC. Protein product: CASSFKGPVYEQYF.

V and J are TRBV6-1 and TRBJ1-1, with a weak D call TRBD1 (5 bases). CDR3 length: 13 residues. CDR1 and CDR2 from the germline V gene are MNHNS and SASEGT. V was trimmed by 8 bases and J by 3 bases, leaving 13 bases between them. Here the CDR3 DNA reads TGTGCCAGCGGGCTTGGACAACACACTGAAGCTTTCTTT. This gives the protein CASGLGQHTEAFF.

The chain carries TRBV7-8 and TRBJ2-3, with 7 bases fitting TRBD1. Germline lookup yields CDR1 SGHVS and CDR2 FQNEAQ. V lost 2 bases to trimming and J lost 4 bases; unmatched junction nucleotides: 6. This CDR3 has 15 residues. CDR3 coding DNA: TGTGCCAGCAGCTTATTAGGGGGCGCATCAGATACGCAGTATTTT. Translation gives CASSLLGGASDTQYF.

Only one count was recorded for this clone. J is TRBJ2-2 and V is TRBV28, with 7 bases aligning to TRBD1. The V gene end was trimmed by 5 bases and the J gene end by 0 bases; junction bases not matched to a gene: 12. Germline V gives CDR1 MDHEN, CDR2 SYDVKM. This CDR3 has 18 amino acids. This CDR3 is CASSASLGTDSNTGELFF. CDR3 sequence (DNA): TGTGCCAGCAGTGCCTCCCTAGGGACAGATTCGAACACCGGGGAGCTGTTTTTT.

In its sample, this clone was seen once. V gene TRBV28 combines with J gene TRBJ2-3, with D unresolved. CDR3 size: 11 residues. CDR1 and CDR2 (germline): MDHEN, SYDVKM. The V end was cut by 2 bases, the J end by 4 bases, with 1 base between. The CDR3 is CASSLADTQYF. The CDR3 nucleotides read TGTGCCAGCAGTTTAGCAGATACGCAGTATTTT.